This T cell receptor (beta chain) was found in a study of blood T cell repertoires in COVID-19. Study overall: Acute and convalescent COVID-19 specimens originated in the United States, Italy and Spain.

Only in-frame clones appear in the TCRdb table, and some are missing; sequencing was by immunoSEQ multiplex PCR. The data contain some 250,000 clones, 86% of them singletons. Germline CDR1 reads KGHSH; CDR2 reads LQKENI. Trimming left V 1 base short and J 7 bases short, with 10 bases between. The CDR3 runs 13 residues. V usage is TRBV18 and J usage is TRBJ1-2; D ambiguous. Sequenced material: peripheral blood. The clonotype comes from a man aged 30 to 39 with active or convalescent COVID-19. CDR3 DNA sequence: TGTGCCAGCTCACCACTCGACAATTCTGGCTACACCTTC. Protein: CASSPLDNSGYTF.